These 10 T cell receptor beta chains share one sample of origin, sequenced in a study of shared clonotypes between healthy human individuals. Only in-frame clones appear in the TCRdb table, and some are missing; sequencing was by immunoSEQ multiplex PCR. The table has about 2.3 million clones, about 90% seen once. The sequenced sample was naive CD4+ T cells from PBMCs. Subset specified: CD45RA+ positively selected. The receptors were gathered from a young man in good health. Some clones in this sample may be carry-over from other donors' samples.

The CDR3 is CASVPGKGASGNEQFF. CDR3 sequence (DNA): TGTGCCAGCGTCCCGGGGAAGGGCGCTAGCGGTAATGAGCAGTTCTTC. The rearrangement links TRBV11-2 to TRBJ2-1; 7 nucleotides agree with TRBD2. This CDR3 region has 16 residues. After removal of 8 bases from V and 7 bases from J, the junction contained 17 bases not matched to a gene. Germline V gene lookup returns CDR1 SGHAT and CDR2 FQNNGV.

This chain connects TRBV27 to TRBJ2-3; TRBD2 agrees at 9 bases. V lost 3 bases, J lost 2 bases, and 9 bases stayed unmatched. Per the germline V gene, CDR1 is MNHEY and CDR2 is SMNVEV (reference sequence). The CDR3 has 17 residues. DNA for the CDR3: TGTGCCAGCAGTTTCGGCGGGAGGGGGGGGATCACAGATACGCAGTATTTT. As protein: CASSFGGRGGITDTQYF.

This chain joins TRBV12-5 and TRBJ1-3; D remains unclear. Trimming took off 5 bases at V and 4 bases at J, with 9 bases between the two ends. CDR1 is LGHNT, CDR2 FRNRAP, per germline. The CDR3 has 13 residues. The CDR3 sequence is CASGPSSGNTIYF. CDR3 bases: TGTGCTAGTGGTCCCTCTTCGGGAAACACCATATATTTT.

This clone appeared a single time. The V and J genes are TRBV6-5 and TRBJ1-2, with a weak D call TRBD1 (6 bases). Germline assignment: CDR1 MNHEY and CDR2 SVGAGI. The V gene lost 5 bases and the J gene lost 5 bases, with 15 bases spanning the gap. This CDR3 comprises 14 residues. CDR3 loop: CASSRIQGGYGYTF. CDR3 sequence (DNA): TGTGCCAGCAGTCGGATACAGGGCGGGTATGGCTACACCTTC.

The chain employs TRBV19 and TRBJ2-3; D may be TRBD2 (5 bases). Trimming took 3 bases from V and 10 from J, leaving 17 bases between them. The germline gives CDR1 LNHDA, CDR2 SQIVND (reference sequence). The CDR3 sequence is 14 residues long. Here the CDR3 reads CASSIRVPDSAQYF. The CDR3 DNA follows: TGTGCCAGTAGTATTAGGGTGCCGGACTCTGCGCAGTATTTT.

The chain couples TRBV6-5 to TRBJ2-3; TRBD1 matches 9 bases. The germline V gene encodes CDR1 MNHEY and CDR2 SVGAGI. The CDR3 loop spans 16 amino acids. V was pared by 0 bases and J by 2 bases, with 3 bases of the junction left unmatched. The CDR3 DNA sequence: TGTGCCAGCAGTTACTCGGGACAGGGCTACACAGATACGCAGTATTTT. Its protein is CASSYSGQGYTDTQYF.

The chain has TRBV20-1 and TRBJ1-2, with unresolved D. V shed 6 bases and J shed 7 bases, with 12 bases lying between them. CDR1 DFQATT and CDR2 SNEGSKA come from the germline V gene (reference sequence). The CDR3 loop spans 11 amino acids. This CDR3 reads CSAVNSSGYTF. DNA of the CDR3: TGCAGTGCCGTAAACAGTAGTGGCTACACCTTC.

The rearrangement joins TRBV28 to TRBJ2-7; possible D gene TRBD1, 5 bases. Looked up from germline, CDR1 is MDHEN and CDR2 is SYDVKM. The CDR3 is 15 amino acids. V lost 6 bases, J lost 3 bases, and 18 bases lay in between. The CDR3 protein is CASSPGPGQFYEQYF. For the CDR3, the DNA is TGTGCCAGCAGCCCCGGGCCAGGACAATTCTACGAGCAGTACTTC. Complete variable domain (other parts from reference TRBV28 and TRBJ2-7): DVKVTQSSRYLVKRTGEKVFLECVQDMDHENMFWYRQDPGLGLRLIYFSYDVKMKEKGDIPEGYSVSREKKERFSLILESASTNQTSMYLCASSPGPGQFYEQYFGPGTRLTVT.

The genes are TRBV7-3 and TRBJ2-7; a possible D gene is TRBD2 (5 bases). There are 15 residues in the CDR3. The V end was cut by 6 bases, the J end by 3 bases, with 18 bases between. CDR1 and CDR2 (germline): SGHTA, FQGTGA. The CDR3 coding sequence is TGTGCCAGCAGGGCAGCCCAGGACTCACACTACGAGCAGTACTTC. Amino acid sequence: CASRAAQDSHYEQYF.

The chain links TRBV25-1 to TRBJ2-1; D ambiguous. CDR1 is MGHDK and CDR2 is SYGVNS in the germline V gene. This CDR3 is 13 amino acids long. Trimming pared 7 bases from V and 9 bases from J, leaving 16 bases between. The CDR3 loop reads CASKTGFLGEQFF. The DNA of the CDR3 is TGTGCCAGCAAAACGGGCTTTCTCGGTGAGCAGTTCTTC. Full variable domain (rest looked up from reference TRBV25-1 and TRBJ2-1): EADIYQTPRYLVIGTGKKITLECSQTMGHDKMYWYQQDPGMELHLIHYSYGVNSTEKGDLSSESTVSRIRTEHFPLTLESARPSHTSQYLCASKTGFLGEQFFGPGTRLTVL.